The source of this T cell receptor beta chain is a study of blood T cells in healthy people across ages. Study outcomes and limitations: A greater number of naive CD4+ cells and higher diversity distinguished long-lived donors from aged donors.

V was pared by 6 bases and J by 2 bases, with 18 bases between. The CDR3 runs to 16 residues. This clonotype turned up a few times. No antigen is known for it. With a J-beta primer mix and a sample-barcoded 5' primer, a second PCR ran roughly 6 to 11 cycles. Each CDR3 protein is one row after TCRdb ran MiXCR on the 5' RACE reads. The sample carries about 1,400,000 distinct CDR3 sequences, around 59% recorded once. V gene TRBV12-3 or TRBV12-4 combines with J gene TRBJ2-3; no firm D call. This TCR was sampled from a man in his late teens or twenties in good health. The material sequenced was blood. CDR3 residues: CASSRAATPTTDTQYF. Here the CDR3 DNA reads TGTGCCAGCAGCCGGGCGGCAACTCCAACCACAGATACGCAGTATTTT.